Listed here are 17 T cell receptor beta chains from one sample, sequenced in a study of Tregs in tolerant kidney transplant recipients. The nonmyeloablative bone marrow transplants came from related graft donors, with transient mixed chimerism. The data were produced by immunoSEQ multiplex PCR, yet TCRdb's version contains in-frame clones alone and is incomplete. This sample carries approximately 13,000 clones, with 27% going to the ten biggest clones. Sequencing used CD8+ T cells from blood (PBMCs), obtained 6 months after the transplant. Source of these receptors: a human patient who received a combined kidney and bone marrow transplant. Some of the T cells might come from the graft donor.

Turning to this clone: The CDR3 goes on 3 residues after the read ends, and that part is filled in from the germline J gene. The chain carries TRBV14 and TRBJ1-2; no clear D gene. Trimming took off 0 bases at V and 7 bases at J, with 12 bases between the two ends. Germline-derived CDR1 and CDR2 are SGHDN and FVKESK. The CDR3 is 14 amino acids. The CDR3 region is CASSQEPDWGGYTF. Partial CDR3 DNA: TGTGCCAGCAGCCAAGAACCGGACTGGGGTGGC.

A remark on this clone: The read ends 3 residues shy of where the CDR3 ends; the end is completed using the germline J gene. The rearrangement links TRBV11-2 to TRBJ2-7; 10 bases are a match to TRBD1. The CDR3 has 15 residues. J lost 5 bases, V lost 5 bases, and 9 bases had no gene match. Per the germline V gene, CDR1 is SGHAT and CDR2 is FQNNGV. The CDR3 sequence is CASSLPGQGLNEQYF. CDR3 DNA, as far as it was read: TGTGCCAGCAGCCTCCCGGGACAGGGGTTAAACGAG.

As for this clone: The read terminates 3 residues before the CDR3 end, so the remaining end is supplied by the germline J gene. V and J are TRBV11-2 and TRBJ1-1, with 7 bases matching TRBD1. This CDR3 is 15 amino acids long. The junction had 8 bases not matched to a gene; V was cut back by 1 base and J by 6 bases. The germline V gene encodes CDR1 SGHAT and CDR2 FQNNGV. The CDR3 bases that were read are TGTGCCAGCAGCTTAGTCGGCAGGGGGACCGCTGAA. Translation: CASSLVGRGTAE. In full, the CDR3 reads CASSLVGRGTAEAFF. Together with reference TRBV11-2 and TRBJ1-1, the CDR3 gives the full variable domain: EAGVAQSPRYKIIEKRQSVAFWCNPISGHATLYWYQQILGQGPKLLIQFQNNGVVDDSQLPKDRFSAERLKGVDSTLKIQPAKLEDSAVYLCASSLVGRGTAEAFFGQGTRLTVV.

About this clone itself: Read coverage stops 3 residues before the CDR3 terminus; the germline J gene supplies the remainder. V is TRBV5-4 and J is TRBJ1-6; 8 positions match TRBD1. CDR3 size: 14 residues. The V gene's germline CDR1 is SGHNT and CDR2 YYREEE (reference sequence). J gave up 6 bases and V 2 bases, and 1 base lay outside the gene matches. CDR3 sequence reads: CASSFQGANSPLHF. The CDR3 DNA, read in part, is TGTGCCAGCAGCTTTCAGGGGGCTAATTCACCC.

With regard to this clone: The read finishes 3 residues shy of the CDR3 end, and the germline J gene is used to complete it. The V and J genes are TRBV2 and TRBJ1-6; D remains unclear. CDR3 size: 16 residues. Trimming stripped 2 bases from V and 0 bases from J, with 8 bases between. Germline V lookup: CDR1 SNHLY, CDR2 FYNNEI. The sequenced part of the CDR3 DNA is TGTGCCAGCAGTGAAAGCGGCAACTCCTATAATTCACCC. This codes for CASSESGNSYNSP. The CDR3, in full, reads CASSESGNSYNSPLHF.

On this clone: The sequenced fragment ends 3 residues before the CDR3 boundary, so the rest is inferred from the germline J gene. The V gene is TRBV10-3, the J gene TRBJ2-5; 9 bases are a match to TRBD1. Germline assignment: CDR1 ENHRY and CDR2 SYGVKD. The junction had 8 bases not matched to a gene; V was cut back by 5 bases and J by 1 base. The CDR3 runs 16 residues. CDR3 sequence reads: CAISLAGTGFQETQYF. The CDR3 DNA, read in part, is TGTGCCATCAGTTTAGCCGGGACAGGGTTCCAAGAGACC.

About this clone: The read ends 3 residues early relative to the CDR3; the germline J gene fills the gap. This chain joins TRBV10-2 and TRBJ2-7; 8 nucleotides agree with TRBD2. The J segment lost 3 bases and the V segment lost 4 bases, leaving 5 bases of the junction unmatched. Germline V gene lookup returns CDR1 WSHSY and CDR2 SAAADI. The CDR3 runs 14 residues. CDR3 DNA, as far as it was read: TGCGCCAGCAGTGGGGGACTAGACGGCTACGAG. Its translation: CASSGGLDGYE. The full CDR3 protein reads CASSGGLDGYEQYF.

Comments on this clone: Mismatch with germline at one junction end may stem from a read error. The part of the CDR3 DNA that was read is TGCGCCAGCAGCCATGCTAACAGGGTAACTAATGAAAAA. Translated: CASSHANRVTNEK. From start to end, the CDR3 is CASSHANRVTNEKLFF. The V and J genes are TRBV4-2 and TRBJ1-4; TRBD1 is a possible D gene (6 bases). From the germline J gene comes the end of the CDR3, since the read stops 3 residues before it. Germline CDR1 LGHNA, CDR2 YNFKEQ. This CDR3 comprises 16 residues.

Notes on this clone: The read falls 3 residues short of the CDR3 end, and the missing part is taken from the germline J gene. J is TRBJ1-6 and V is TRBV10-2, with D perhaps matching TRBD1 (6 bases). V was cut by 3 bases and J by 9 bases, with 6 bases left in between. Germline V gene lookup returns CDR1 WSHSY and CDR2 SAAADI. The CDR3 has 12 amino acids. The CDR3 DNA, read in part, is TGCGCCAGCAGTGAACAGGGTTCACCC. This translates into CASSEQGSP. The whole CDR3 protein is CASSEQGSPLHF.

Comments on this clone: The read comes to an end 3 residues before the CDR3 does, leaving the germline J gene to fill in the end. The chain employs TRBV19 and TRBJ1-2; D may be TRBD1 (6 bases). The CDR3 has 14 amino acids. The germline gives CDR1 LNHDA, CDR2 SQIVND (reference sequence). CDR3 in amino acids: CASSLPGHPYDYTF. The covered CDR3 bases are TGTGCCAGTAGCCTCCCGGGACATCCCTACGAC.

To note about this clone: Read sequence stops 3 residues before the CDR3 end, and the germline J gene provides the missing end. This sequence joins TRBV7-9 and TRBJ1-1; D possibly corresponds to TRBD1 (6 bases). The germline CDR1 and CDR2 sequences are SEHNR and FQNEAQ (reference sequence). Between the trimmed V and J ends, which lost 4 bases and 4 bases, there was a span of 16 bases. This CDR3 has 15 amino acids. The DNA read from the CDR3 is TGTGCCAGCAGCTCCCCAGGACAGCCCCGCACTGAA. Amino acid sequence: CASSSPGQPRTE. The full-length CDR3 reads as CASSSPGQPRTEAFF.

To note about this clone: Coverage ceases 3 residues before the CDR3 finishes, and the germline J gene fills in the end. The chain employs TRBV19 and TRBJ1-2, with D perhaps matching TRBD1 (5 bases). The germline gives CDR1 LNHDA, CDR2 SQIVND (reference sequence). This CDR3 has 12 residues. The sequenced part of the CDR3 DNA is TGTGCCAGTAACTCCCTAGGAGGGGAC. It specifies CASNSLGGD. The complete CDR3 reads CASNSLGGDYTF.

The CDR3 sequence: CASSYPGGANYGQYF. The CDR3 DNA, read in part, is TGTGCCAGCAGTTACCCAGGGGGTGCTAACTATGGT. The chain links TRBV7-9 to TRBJ2-4; TRBD1 aligns across 7 bases. The read ends 3 residues before the CDR3 terminus; that terminus is restored from the germline J gene. This CDR3 is 15 amino acids long. Germline V gives CDR1 SEHNR, CDR2 FQNEAQ (reference sequence). The complete variable domain, with remaining parts taken from reference TRBV7-9 and TRBJ2-4, reads DTGVSQNPRHKITKRGQNVTFRCDPISEHNRLYWYRQTLGQGPEFLTYFQNEAQLEKSRLLSDRFSAERPKGSFSTLEIQRTEQGDSAMYLCASSYPGGANYGQYFGAGTRLSVL.

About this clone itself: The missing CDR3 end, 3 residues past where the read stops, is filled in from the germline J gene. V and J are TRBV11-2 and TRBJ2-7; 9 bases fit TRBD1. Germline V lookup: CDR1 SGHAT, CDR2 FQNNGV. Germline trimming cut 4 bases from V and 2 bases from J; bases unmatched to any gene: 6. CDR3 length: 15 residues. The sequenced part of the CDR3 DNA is TGTGCCAGCAGCTCCTGGACAGGGGAAGCCTACGAG. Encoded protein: CASSSWTGEAYE. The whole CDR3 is CASSSWTGEAYEQYF. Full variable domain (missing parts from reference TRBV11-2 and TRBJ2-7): EAGVAQSPRYKIIEKRQSVAFWCNPISGHATLYWYQQILGQGPKLLIQFQNNGVVDDSQLPKDRFSAERLKGVDSTLKIQPAKLEDSAVYLCASSSWTGEAYEQYFGPGTRLTVT.

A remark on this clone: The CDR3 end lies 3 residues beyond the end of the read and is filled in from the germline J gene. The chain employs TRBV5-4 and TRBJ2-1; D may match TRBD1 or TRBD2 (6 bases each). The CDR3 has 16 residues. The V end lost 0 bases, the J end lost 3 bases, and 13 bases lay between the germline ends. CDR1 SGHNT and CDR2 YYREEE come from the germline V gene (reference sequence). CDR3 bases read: TGTGCCAGCAGCTTGGCGGCGGGACACTTCTACAATGAG. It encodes CASSLAAGHFYNE. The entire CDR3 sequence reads CASSLAAGHFYNEQFF.

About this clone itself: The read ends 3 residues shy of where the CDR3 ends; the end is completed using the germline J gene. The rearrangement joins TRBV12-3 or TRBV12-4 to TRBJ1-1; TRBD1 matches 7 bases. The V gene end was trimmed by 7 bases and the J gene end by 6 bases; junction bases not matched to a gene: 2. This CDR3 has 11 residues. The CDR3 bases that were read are TGTGCCAGCACCACAGGGGCTGAA. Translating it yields CASTTGAE. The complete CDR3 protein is CASTTGAEAFF.

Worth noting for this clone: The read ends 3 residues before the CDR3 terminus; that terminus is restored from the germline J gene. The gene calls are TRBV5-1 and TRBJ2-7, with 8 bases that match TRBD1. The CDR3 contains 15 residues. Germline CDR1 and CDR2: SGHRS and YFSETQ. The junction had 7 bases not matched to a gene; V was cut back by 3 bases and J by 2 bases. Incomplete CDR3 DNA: TGCGCCAGCAGCTCCCCCCCAGGGGGCCCCTACGAG. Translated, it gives CASSSPPGGPYE. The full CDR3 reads CASSSPPGGPYEQYF.